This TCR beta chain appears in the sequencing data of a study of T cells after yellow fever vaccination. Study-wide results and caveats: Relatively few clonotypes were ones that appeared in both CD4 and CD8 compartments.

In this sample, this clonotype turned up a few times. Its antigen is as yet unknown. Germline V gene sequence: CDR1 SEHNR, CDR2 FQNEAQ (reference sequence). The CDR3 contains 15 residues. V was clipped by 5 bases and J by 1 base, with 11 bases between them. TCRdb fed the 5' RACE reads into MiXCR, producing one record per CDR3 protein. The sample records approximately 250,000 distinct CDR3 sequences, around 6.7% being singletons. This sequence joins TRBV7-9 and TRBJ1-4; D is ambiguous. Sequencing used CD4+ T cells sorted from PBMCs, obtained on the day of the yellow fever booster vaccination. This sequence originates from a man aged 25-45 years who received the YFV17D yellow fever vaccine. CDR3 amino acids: CASSLPGRTNEKLFF. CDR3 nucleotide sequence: TGTGCCAGCAGCCTCCCGGGTAGAACTAATGAAAAACTGTTTTTT.